This TCR beta chain was retrieved from a study of T cell responses to AZD1222 COVID-19 vaccine. Study-level points and caveats: All repertoire sampling was performed exclusively after the peak T cell response. Spike-specific TCR depth and breadth grew after two AZD1222 doses. Nearly half of the spike-specific TCRs reportedly recognize variant regions that carry no mutations.

With regard to this clone: Antigen specificity is unknown.

Generated by immunoSEQ multiplex PCR, the TCRdb table keeps only in-frame clones and is missing some. The sample records 200,000 or so clones, around 92% being singletons. The source material was peripheral blood, sampled on day 0 of AZD1222 vaccination. The receptor's source is an adult in good health.

Here the CDR3 reads CASSRGLGRAGSYNSPLHF. The CDR3 DNA follows: TGTGCCAGCAGTAGGGGCCTCGGCAGGGCGGGATCCTATAATTCACCCCTCCACTTT. The chain has TRBV2 and TRBJ1-6; perhaps TRBD1 as D (5 bases). The CDR3 loop spans 19 amino acids. The V gene lost 5 bases and the J gene lost 1 base, with 21 bases spanning the gap. From germline, CDR1 is SNHLY and CDR2 FYNNEI.